Shown below are 3 T cell receptor beta chains from a single sample sequenced in a study of T-cell memory formation after mild COVID-19. TCRdb recomputed calls from the 5' RACE reads with MiXCR, one row per CDR3 protein. The repertoire has roughly 89,000 distinct CDR3 sequences, around 16% of them found once; the top ten carry around two fifths. The sample comprised PBMCs or a T cell subset sorted from them (not recorded which). All receptors derive from a young man who had mild COVID-19 (a few samples of this study predate the infection). Cell type and time point are not known.

This clonotype appeared a few times. This chain joins TRBV5-1 and TRBJ2-3; D is perhaps TRBD1 (5 bases). CDR3 length equals 14 residues. The V end lost 2 bases, the J end lost 1 base, and 8 bases lay between the germline ends. CDR1 and CDR2 (germline): SGHRS, YFSETQ. The CDR3 nucleotides are TGCGCCAGCAGCTTTTGGGGCCGCACAGATACGCAGTATTTT. This encodes CASSFWGRTDTQYF. Using reference TRBV5-1 and TRBJ2-3 for the parts outside the CDR3, the full variable domain is KAGVTQTPRYLIKTRGQQVTLSCSPISGHRSVSWYQQTPGQGLQFLFEYFSETQRNKGNFPGRFSGRQFSNSRSEMNVSTLELGDSALYLCASSFWGRTDTQYFGPGTRLTVL.

In its sample, this clonotype was seen a few times. The chain links TRBV4-1 to TRBJ2-5; D gene uncertain. The CDR3 runs to 12 residues. Germline CDR1 is MGHRA and CDR2 is YSYEKL. V was pared by 0 bases and J by 5 bases, with 4 bases between. CDR3 DNA: TGCGCCAGCAGCCAAGATTATGAGACCCAGTACTTC. Translation: CASSQDYETQYF.

The J gene is TRBJ2-4, the V gene TRBV2, with D uncertain. Trimming removed 7 bases from V and 0 bases from J, with 10 bases in between. CDR3 size: 14 residues. Germline loops: CDR1 SNHLY, CDR2 FYNNEI. The CDR3 DNA is TGTGCCAGCATTGAGCCGCTAGCCAAAAACATTCAGTACTTC. Its translation: CASIEPLAKNIQYF.